Presented here are 17 T cell receptor beta chains from one specimen sequenced in a study of cytomegalovirus exposure and HLA in healthy donors. Researchers ran the PCR with 60 Vbeta and 13 Jbeta primers. Generated by immunoSEQ multiplex PCR, the TCRdb table keeps only in-frame clones and is missing some. The sample shows 110,000 or so clones, over 75% of them seen only once. Material: PBMCs. The receptors were sampled from a young man in good health and CMV-seropositive.

This chain joins TRBV4-2 and TRBJ1-2; D not certain. Germline CDR1 LGHNA, CDR2 YNFKEQ. V gave up 0 bases and J gave up 0 bases, with 11 bases separating them. The CDR3 contains 16 residues. In DNA, the CDR3 is TGTGCCAGCAGCCAAGATGTTAACAGTCCTAACTATGGCTACACCTTC. Translation gives CASSQDVNSPNYGYTF.

The V and J genes are TRBV5-6 and TRBJ2-3; no clear D. Trimming removed 0 bases at V and 4 bases at J, with 9 bases between. The germline V gene has CDR1 SGHDT and CDR2 YYEEEE. The CDR3 covers 14 residues. Here the CDR3 reads CASSLGHGADTQYF. CDR3 coding DNA: TGTGCCAGCAGCTTGGGCCACGGAGCAGATACGCAGTATTTT.

V usage is TRBV29-1 and J usage is TRBJ1-1; D ambiguous. V lost 2 bases to trimming and J lost 1 base, with 5 bases between them. The V gene's germline CDR1 is SQVTM and CDR2 ANQGSEA. CDR3 length equals 12 residues. CDR3 in DNA: TGCAGCGTTGAACCAGGGAACACTGAAGCTTTCTTT. It specifies CSVEPGNTEAFF.

The V call is TRBV7-2, the J call TRBJ1-2; D might be TRBD1 (5 bases). The length of the CDR3 is 14 residues. The V gene's germline CDR1 is SGHTA and CDR2 FQGNSA. The ends were cut back, 2 bases at V and 4 bases at J, with 11 bases in the middle. The CDR3 DNA is TGTGCCAGCAGCTTAAGCCCACAGGTCTATGGCTACACCTTC. Translation gives CASSLSPQVYGYTF.

In its sample, this clone was seen once. The V gene is TRBV7-2, the J gene TRBJ2-2; D unclear. The CDR3 length is 14 residues. V was shortened by 1 base and J by 1 base, with 4 bases between the two germline ends. From germline, CDR1 is SGHTA and CDR2 FQGNSA. DNA of the CDR3: TGTGCCAGCAGCTTAGTCCAGAACACCGGGGAGCTGTTTTTT. Protein sequence: CASSLVQNTGELFF.

This clone was detected only once. In DNA form, the CDR3 reads TGCGCCAGCAGCCAAGACAACCTACAGGGGTTCTATGGCTACACCTTC. It yields the protein CASSQDNLQGFYGYTF. The chain links TRBV4-1 to TRBJ1-2; TRBD1 matches 7 bases. This CDR3 has 16 amino acids. Germline V CDR1 and CDR2: MGHRA, YSYEKL. The V and J ends lost 0 bases and 4 bases, in that order; junction bases with no gene match: 8.

The chain links TRBV6-5 to TRBJ2-7, with a weak D call TRBD1 (5 bases). V lost 5 bases, J lost 9 bases, and 20 bases lay in between. This CDR3 spans 14 amino acids. CDR1 is MNHEY, CDR2 SVGAGI, per germline. The CDR3 DNA reads TGTGCCAGCAGTCCGGACACAACTCTCCACGGGCAGTACTTC. Amino acids: CASSPDTTLHGQYF.

The V call is TRBV2, the J call TRBJ1-1, with D maybe TRBD1 (6 bases). The CDR3 has 13 amino acids. Germline V CDR1 and CDR2: SNHLY, FYNNEI. The germline V and J ends were trimmed by 8 bases and 5 bases, with 15 bases remaining between them. The CDR3 bases are TGTGCCAGCCAGGAAGGGGGAAGGACTGAAGCTTTCTTT. As protein: CASQEGGRTEAFF.

The sample holds a few counts of this clone. J is TRBJ2-3 and V is TRBV2; no firm D call. CDR1 and CDR2 (germline): SNHLY, FYNNEI. Trimming removed 10 bases from V and 2 bases from J, with 4 bases in between. The CDR3 totals 10 residues. CDR3 loop: CATLTDTQYF. CDR3 in DNA: TGTGCCACCCTCACAGATACGCAGTATTTT.

The chain is built from TRBV2 and TRBJ1-3, with 9 bases identical to TRBD1. This CDR3 region has 15 residues. V lost 1 base to trimming and J lost 4 bases; unmatched junction nucleotides: 2. Germline CDR1 is SNHLY and CDR2 is FYNNEI. Here the CDR3 DNA reads TGTGCCAGCAGTGAAGGGACAGGGGCCGGAAACACCATATATTTT. It is translated as CASSEGTGAGNTIYF.

The genes are TRBV10-1 and TRBJ2-7; no clear D. Germline CDR1 WNHNN, CDR2 SYGVQD (reference sequence). Trimming removed 5 bases at V and 4 bases at J, with 3 bases between. The CDR3 covers 10 residues. CDR3 DNA sequence: TGCGCCAGCAGTTCGTACGAGCAGTACTTC. Translated, it gives CASSSYEQYF.

This sequence joins TRBV12-5 and TRBJ2-7, with 9 bases aligning to TRBD1. CDR1 and CDR2 (germline): LGHNT, FRNRAP. V trimming: 4 bases; J trimming: 3 bases; junction bases outside the gene matches: 7. The CDR3 is 15 amino acids. For the CDR3, the DNA is TGTGCTAGTGGTTCCCCTCGGGGACAGGGCTACGAGCAGTACTTC. Protein: CASGSPRGQGYEQYF.

This chain connects TRBV7-2 to TRBJ1-2; TRBD1 agrees at 10 bases. From germline, CDR1 is SGHTA and CDR2 FQGNSA. CDR3 length equals 15 residues. V dropped 1 base and J dropped 6; count of bases not matched to a gene: 5. This CDR3 reads CASSLGRGTGDGYTF. The CDR3 DNA reads TGTGCCAGCAGCTTAGGGAGGGGGACAGGGGATGGCTACACCTTC.

V is TRBV29-1 and J is TRBJ1-1, with D possibly TRBD1 on 5 matching bases. The CDR3 extends over 12 amino acids. Per the germline V gene, CDR1 is SQVTM and CDR2 is ANQGSEA. Deletions cut 5 bases from V and 8 bases from J, with 15 bases between. The CDR3 DNA reads as TGCAGCGTTTTTCGGACAACTAACGAAGCTTTCTTT. Translated, it gives CSVFRTTNEAFF.

V and J are TRBV5-1 and TRBJ2-3; TRBD2 might be the D (7 bases). The CDR3 is 13 residues long. Germline assignment: CDR1 SGHRS and CDR2 YFSETQ. V was shortened by 4 bases and J by 6 bases, with 12 bases between the two germline ends. CDR3 DNA: TGCGCCAGCAGCGCACGGGGGGCTGATACGCAGTATTTT. As protein: CASSARGADTQYF.

The chain combines TRBV30 with TRBJ1-1, with a weak D call TRBD1 (5 bases). CDR1 is GTSNPN and CDR2 is SVGIG in the germline V gene (reference sequence). Deletions cut 2 bases from V and 3 bases from J, with 16 bases between. The CDR3 sequence is 15 residues long. The CDR3 reads CAWSYLARGDTEAFF. CDR3 DNA sequence: TGTGCCTGGAGTTACCTGGCCCGGGGGGACACTGAAGCTTTCTTT.

This rearrangement joins TRBV2 to TRBJ1-4; 8 bases map to TRBD1. The CDR3 extends over 14 amino acids. Trimming at V came to 6 bases and at J to 7 bases, leaving 7 bases not matched to a gene. Germline lookup yields CDR1 SNHLY and CDR2 FYNNEI. The CDR3: CASSLDRGSEKLFF. The DNA of the CDR3 is TGTGCCAGCAGCCTAGACAGGGGCTCTGAAAAACTGTTTTTT.